A single sample is the source of the 18 T cell receptor beta chains below, sequenced in a study of T cell responses to AZD1222 COVID-19 vaccine. The assay was immunoSEQ multiplex PCR, and TCRdb's table has in-frame clones only and misses some. The sample includes approximately 110,000 clones, roughly 90% of them seen just once. The starting material was peripheral blood, obtained on day 0 of AZD1222 vaccination. The origin of the receptors is an adult in good health.

Here the CDR3 DNA reads TGTGCCAGCAGTTGGGGGACCAGGAACAGGGGGAACGAGCAGTACTTC. Translating it yields CASSWGTRNRGNEQYF. The chain couples TRBV27 to TRBJ2-7, with 8 nucleotides matching TRBD1. The length of the CDR3 is 16 residues. Germline CDR1 and CDR2: MNHEY and SMNVEV (reference sequence). J lost 5 bases, V lost 4 bases, and 13 bases had no gene match.

The rearrangement joins TRBV5-1 to TRBJ2-1; 14 bases are a match to TRBD2. With V trimmed by 0 bases and J by 2 bases, 4 bases remained unmatched. Germline loops: CDR1 SGHRS, CDR2 YFSETQ. This CDR3 has 18 amino acids. The CDR3 DNA reads as TGCGCCAGCAGCTTGGCGGGGACTAGCGGGAGAACCTACAATGAGCAGTTCTTC. Residues: CASSLAGTSGRTYNEQFF.

This sequence joins TRBV23-1 and TRBJ2-7; perhaps TRBD1 as D (5 bases). TRBV23-1 is annotated as an ORF whose role is uncertain. This CDR3 has 15 residues. The ends were cut back, 6 bases at V and 3 bases at J, with 18 bases in the middle. This chain's CDR3 is CASRESLGQNYEQYF. CDR3 DNA: TGCGCCAGCAGGGAGAGCTTGGGGCAGAACTACGAGCAGTACTTC.

The chain couples TRBV4-1 to TRBJ2-7; possible D gene TRBD2, 5 bases. The V gene's germline CDR1 is MGHRA and CDR2 YSYEKL. Trimming removed 0 bases at V and 8 bases at J, with 8 bases between. This CDR3 contains 12 residues. Here the CDR3 reads CASSQDRLKQYF. CDR3 nucleotides: TGCGCCAGCAGCCAAGATCGACTAAAGCAGTACTTC.

This clone was seen once. The chain recombines TRBV6-5 with TRBJ2-7; D is unresolved. Trimming pared 7 bases from V and 3 bases from J, leaving 16 bases between. Germline CDR1 and CDR2: MNHEY and SVGAGI. The CDR3 totals 14 residues. The CDR3 loop reads CASTLNQAYYEQYF. The CDR3 DNA reads as TGTGCCAGCACCCTGAACCAGGCCTACTACGAGCAGTACTTC.

The V gene is TRBV7-2, the J gene TRBJ2-2, with TRBD1 as a possible D gene (6 bases). There are 16 residues in the CDR3. Trimming removed 2 bases from V and 1 base from J, with 11 bases in between. The V gene's germline CDR1 is SGHTA and CDR2 FQGNSA. The CDR3 spells CASSLMIGGNTGELFF. DNA of the CDR3: TGTGCCAGCAGCTTAATGATAGGGGGGAACACCGGGGAGCTGTTTTTT.

The rearrangement uses TRBV3-1 (or the pseudogene TRBV3-2) and TRBJ2-1, with D possibly TRBD2 on 5 matching bases. Germline V gene lookup returns CDR1 LGHDT and CDR2 YNNKEL (reference sequence). The CDR3 contains 16 residues. With 0 bases removed from V and 8 bases from J, the gap between germline ends came to 17 bases. CDR3 loop: CASSQEDFVPRHEQFF. CDR3 bases: TGTGCCAGCAGCCAAGAGGACTTCGTTCCCAGGCATGAGCAGTTCTTC.

This chain connects TRBV28 to TRBJ2-1; 8 nucleotides align to TRBD1. V lost 6 bases to trimming and J lost 1 base; unmatched junction nucleotides: 8. CDR3 length: 16 residues. Germline V gene sequence: CDR1 MDHEN, CDR2 SYDVKM. This chain's CDR3 is CASSQTTGGSYNEQFF. CDR3 DNA sequence: TGTGCCAGCAGCCAGACCACAGGGGGTTCCTACAATGAGCAGTTCTTC.

The CDR3 DNA follows: TGTGCCAGCAGTTTATCGCGGGACTTAACCTACGAGCAGTACTTC. Amino acids: CASSLSRDLTYEQYF. The chain combines TRBV28 with TRBJ2-7; D perhaps matches TRBD2 (6 bases). This CDR3 has 15 residues. Trimming stripped 1 base from V and 2 bases from J, with 12 bases between. CDR1 is MDHEN and CDR2 is SYDVKM in the germline V gene.

The J gene is TRBJ2-7, the V gene TRBV6-5; tentatively, D is TRBD1 (6 bases). Germline CDR1 is MNHEY and CDR2 is SVGAGI. CDR3 length: 14 amino acids. V was clipped by 2 bases and J by 0 bases, with 8 bases between them. The CDR3 reads CASSYDRRSYEQYF. The CDR3 coding sequence is TGTGCCAGCAGTTACGACAGGCGCTCCTACGAGCAGTACTTC.

The chain couples TRBV30 to TRBJ1-5, with 7 bases aligning to TRBD1. Germline assignment: CDR1 GTSNPN and CDR2 SVGIG (reference sequence). J gave up 5 bases and V 2 bases, and 6 bases lay outside the gene matches. The CDR3 has 14 residues. In DNA, the CDR3 is TGTGCCTGGAGTACCGGGACAGCTTATCAGCCCCAGCATTTT. Protein product: CAWSTGTAYQPQHF.

The chain joins TRBV4-1 to TRBJ1-4; D not resolved. V was trimmed by 4 bases and J by 4 bases, leaving 10 bases between them. CDR1 is MGHRA, CDR2 YSYEKL, per germline. This CDR3 region has 14 residues. The CDR3, as DNA: TGCGCCAGCAGCCGCCTGGGCCTTAATGAAAAACTGTTTTTT. This sequence encodes CASSRLGLNEKLFF.

The rearrangement links TRBV27 to TRBJ1-3; 11 positions match TRBD1. CDR3 length equals 16 residues. The germline V gene has CDR1 MNHEY and CDR2 SMNVEV (reference sequence). Trimming removed 4 bases from V and 3 bases from J; junction bases left unmatched: 5. This CDR3 reads CASSSGQGAVGNTIYF. The CDR3 DNA sequence: TGTGCCAGCAGTTCAGGACAGGGGGCTGTTGGAAACACCATATATTTT.

CDR3 in amino acids: CASSSTGVGANVLTF. The CDR3 region has the DNA TGTGCCAGCAGCTCAACAGGGGTCGGGGCCAACGTCCTGACTTTC. The gene calls are TRBV28 and TRBJ2-6; 7 bases agree with TRBD1. Per germline, CDR1 MDHEN and CDR2 SYDVKM. The V segment lost 6 bases and the J segment 4 bases; nucleotides outside the gene matches: 6. The CDR3 runs 15 residues.

Concerning this clone: An end of the junction differs from the germline gene, which may be a read error. The chain uses TRBV9 and TRBJ2-1; no definite D call. Germline loops: CDR1 SGDLS, CDR2 YYNGEE. The CDR3 has 13 amino acids. CDR3 sequence: CASSVRLYNEQFF. Here the CDR3 DNA reads TGTGCCAGCAGCGTCAGACTTTACAATGAGCAATTCTTC.

The genes are TRBV28 and TRBJ1-6; possible D gene TRBD1, 5 bases. V lost 5 bases and J lost 6, with 8 bases in between. The CDR3 loop spans 13 amino acids. The germline V gene has CDR1 MDHEN and CDR2 SYDVKM. The CDR3 here is CASSGTGNSPLHF. The CDR3 DNA follows: TGTGCCAGCAGTGGGACGGGTAATTCACCCCTCCACTTT.

This sequence joins TRBV19 and TRBJ2-1; 8 nucleotides align to TRBD1. The length of the CDR3 is 14 residues. CDR1 and CDR2 (germline): LNHDA, SQIVND (reference sequence). With 6 bases clipped from V and 2 bases from J, the junction kept 3 bases outside the gene matches. In DNA, the CDR3 is TGTGCCAGTAGCACGACAGGGGCCTACAATGAGCAGTTCTTC. This translates into CASSTTGAYNEQFF.

The chain joins TRBV7-9 to TRBJ1-6; 7 bases align to TRBD1. Unmatched junction bases numbered 3, after V lost 3 bases and J lost 7 bases. The CDR3 extends over 14 amino acids. Germline CDR1 SEHNR, CDR2 FQNEAQ (reference sequence). CDR3 amino acids: CASSLGQLNSPLHF. CDR3 DNA sequence: TGTGCCAGCAGCTTGGGACAGCTGAATTCACCCCTCCACTTT.